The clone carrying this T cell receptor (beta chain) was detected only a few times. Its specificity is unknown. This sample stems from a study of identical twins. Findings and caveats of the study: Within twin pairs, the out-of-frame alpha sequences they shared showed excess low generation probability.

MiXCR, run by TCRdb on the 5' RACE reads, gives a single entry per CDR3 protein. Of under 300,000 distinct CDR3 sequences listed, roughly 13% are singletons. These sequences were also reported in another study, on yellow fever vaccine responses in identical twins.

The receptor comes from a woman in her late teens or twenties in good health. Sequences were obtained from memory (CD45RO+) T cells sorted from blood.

CDR3 DNA sequence: TGTGCCAGCAGGGCCCCGGGACAGGGAAAGAACTATGGCTACACCTTC. Residues: CASRAPGQGKNYGYTF. The V gene is TRBV6-1, the J gene TRBJ1-2; 9 bases match TRBD1. V was clipped by 6 bases and J by 2 bases; unmatched bases: 10. The length of the CDR3 is 16 residues. Germline V gives CDR1 MNHNS, CDR2 SASEGT.